The TCR beta chain under discussion was sequenced for a study of cytomegalovirus exposure and HLA in healthy donors. Study-level findings and limits: A prior analysis recorded that most TCR beta V segments were productive about 90% or about 30% of the time. A later analysis linked a missense DCLRE1C variant to TCR beta V- and J-gene trimming. TCR association rates varied by HLA locus in a later analysis, with DRB1 highest and HLA-C lowest.

This clone is classed as medium-sized. Antigen specificity is unknown. A multiplex PCR was run with 60 Vbeta primers and 13 Jbeta primers. Clones were sequenced by immunoSEQ multiplex PCR, and TCRdb holds only the in-frame ones, with some missing. The sample includes 95,000 to 110,000 clones, roughly 79% of them seen just once. Those who donated were healthy bone marrow donors. Germline V lookup: CDR1 SQVTM, CDR2 ANQGSEA. The CDR3 extends over 12 amino acids. The germline V and J ends were trimmed by 2 bases and 8 bases, with 12 bases remaining between them. Sequenced sample: PBMCs. The receptor was derived from a man aged 50 or older in good health and CMV-seropositive. The V call is TRBV29-1, the J call TRBJ1-2, with D perhaps TRBD1 (5 bases). The CDR3 here is CSVERRGRGYTF. The CDR3 DNA reads TGCAGCGTTGAAAGGAGGGGCCGGGGCTACACCTTC.